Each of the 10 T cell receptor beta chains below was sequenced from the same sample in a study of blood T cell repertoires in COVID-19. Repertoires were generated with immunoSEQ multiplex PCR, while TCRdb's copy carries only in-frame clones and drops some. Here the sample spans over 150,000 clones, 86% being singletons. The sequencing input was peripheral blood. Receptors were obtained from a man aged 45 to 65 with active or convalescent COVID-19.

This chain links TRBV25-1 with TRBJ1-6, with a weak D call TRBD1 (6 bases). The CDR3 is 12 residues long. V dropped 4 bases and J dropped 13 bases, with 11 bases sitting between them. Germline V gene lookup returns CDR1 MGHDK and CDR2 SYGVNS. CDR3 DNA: TGTGCCAGCAGTGGAACAGGGTCCCCCCTCCACTTT. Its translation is CASSGTGSPLHF.

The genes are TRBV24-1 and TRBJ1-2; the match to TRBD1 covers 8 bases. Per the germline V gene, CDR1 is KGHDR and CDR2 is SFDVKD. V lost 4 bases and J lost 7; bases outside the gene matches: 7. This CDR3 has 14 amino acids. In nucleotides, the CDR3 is TGTGCCACCAGTGACCCCGACAGGGGACCTGGCTACACCTTC. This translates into CATSDPDRGPGYTF.

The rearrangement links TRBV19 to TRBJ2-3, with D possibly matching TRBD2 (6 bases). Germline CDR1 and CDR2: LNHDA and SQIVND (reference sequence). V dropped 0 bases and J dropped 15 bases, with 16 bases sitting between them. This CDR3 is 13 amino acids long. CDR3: CASSIDTAGTLYF. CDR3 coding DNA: TGTGCCAGTAGTATAGATACTGCGGGAACGCTTTATTTT.

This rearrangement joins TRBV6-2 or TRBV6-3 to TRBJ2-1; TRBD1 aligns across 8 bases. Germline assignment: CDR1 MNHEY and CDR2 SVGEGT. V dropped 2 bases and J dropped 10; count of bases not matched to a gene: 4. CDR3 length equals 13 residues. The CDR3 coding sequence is TGTGCCAGCAGTTACCAACGGACAGGGGAGCAGTTCTTC. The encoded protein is CASSYQRTGEQFF.

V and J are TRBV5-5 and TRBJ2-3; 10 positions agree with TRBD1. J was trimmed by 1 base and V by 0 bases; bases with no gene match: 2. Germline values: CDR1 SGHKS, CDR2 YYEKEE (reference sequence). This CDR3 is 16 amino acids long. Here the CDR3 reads CASSLVTGGGTDTQYF. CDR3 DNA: TGTGCCAGCAGCTTGGTGACAGGGGGCGGCACAGATACGCAGTATTTT.

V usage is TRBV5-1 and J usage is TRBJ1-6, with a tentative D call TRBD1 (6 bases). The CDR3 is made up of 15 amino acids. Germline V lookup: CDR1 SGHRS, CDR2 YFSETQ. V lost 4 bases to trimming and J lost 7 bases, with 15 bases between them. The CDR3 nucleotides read TGCGCCAGCAGCAAAACAGGGTGGGTCAATTCACCCCTCCACTTT. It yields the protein CASSKTGWVNSPLHF.

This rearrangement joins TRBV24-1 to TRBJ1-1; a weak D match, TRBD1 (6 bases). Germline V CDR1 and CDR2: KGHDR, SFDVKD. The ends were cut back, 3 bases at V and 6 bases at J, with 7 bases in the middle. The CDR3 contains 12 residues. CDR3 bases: TGTGCCACCAGTGATCCAGGGGCTGAAGCTTTCTTT. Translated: CATSDPGAEAFF.

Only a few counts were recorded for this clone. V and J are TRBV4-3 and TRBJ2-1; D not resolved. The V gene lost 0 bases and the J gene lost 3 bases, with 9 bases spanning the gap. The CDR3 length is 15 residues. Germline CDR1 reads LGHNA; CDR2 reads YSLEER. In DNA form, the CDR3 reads TGCGCCAGCAGCCAAGATGCTAGAGTCTACAATGAGCAGTTCTTC. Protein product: CASSQDARVYNEQFF.

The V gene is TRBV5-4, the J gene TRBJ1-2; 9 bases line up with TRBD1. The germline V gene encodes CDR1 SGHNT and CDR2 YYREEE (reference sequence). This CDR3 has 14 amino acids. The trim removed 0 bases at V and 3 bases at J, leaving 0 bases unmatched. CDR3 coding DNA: TGTGCCAGCAGCTTGGGGACAGGGGACTATGGCTACACCTTC. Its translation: CASSLGTGDYGYTF.

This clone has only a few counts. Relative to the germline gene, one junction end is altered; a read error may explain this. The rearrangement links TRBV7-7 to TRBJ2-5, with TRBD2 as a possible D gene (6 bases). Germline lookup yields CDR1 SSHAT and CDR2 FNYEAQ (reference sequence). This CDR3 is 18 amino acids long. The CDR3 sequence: CASSLGTDPRALQETQYF. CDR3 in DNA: TGTGCTAGCAGCTTAGGGACTGACCCCCGGGCTTTACAAGAGACCCAGTACTTC.